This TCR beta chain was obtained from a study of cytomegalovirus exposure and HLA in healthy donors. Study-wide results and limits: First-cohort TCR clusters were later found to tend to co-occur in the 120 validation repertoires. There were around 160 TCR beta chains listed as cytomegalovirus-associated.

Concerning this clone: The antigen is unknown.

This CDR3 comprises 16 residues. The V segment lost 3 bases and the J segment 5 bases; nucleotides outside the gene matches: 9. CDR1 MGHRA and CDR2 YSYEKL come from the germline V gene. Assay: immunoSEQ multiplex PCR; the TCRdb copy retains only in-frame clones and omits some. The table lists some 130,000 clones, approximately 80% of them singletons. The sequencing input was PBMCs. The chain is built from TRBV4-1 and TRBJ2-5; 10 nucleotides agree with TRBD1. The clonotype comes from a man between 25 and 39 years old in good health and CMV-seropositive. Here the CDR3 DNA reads TGCGCCAGCAGCCATGGGGGACAGGGGAGCGGGGAGACCCAGTACTTC. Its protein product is CASSHGGQGSGETQYF.